This is a list of T cell receptor beta chains from one sample in a study of cytomegalovirus exposure and HLA in healthy donors. Using immunoSEQ multiplex PCR, the repertoire was profiled, and TCRdb retains in-frame clones only, with some absent. Of some 140,000 clones listed, more than 70% were seen once; the top ten hold roughly 5.5%. What was sequenced was PBMCs. Source of these receptors: a middle-aged woman in good health and CMV-seropositive. CDR3s include the opening cysteine and the closing phenylalanine or tryptophan. Each record gives: CDR3 DNA, CDR3 protein, clone size, J gene, D gene, V gene. The D gene is left open where the match is weak. The size field is filled for only some rows; it gives once, few, many or a size class.

CDR3 DNA: TGTGCCTGGAGTGTTCGAAGCGGGAGAGCCGGGGAGCTGTTTTTT; CDR3 protein: CAWSVRSGRAGELFF; clone size: few; J gene: TRBJ2-2; D gene: TRBD2; V gene: TRBV30
CDR3 DNA: TGTGCCATCGGCCCCTTGTCAGATACGCAGTATTTT; CDR3 protein: CAIGPLSDTQYF; clone size: .; J gene: TRBJ2-3; D gene: .; V gene: TRBV10-3
CDR3 DNA: TGTGCCACCAGCAGTGGGCAGGGGGCGAACACCGGGGAGCTGTTTTTT; CDR3 protein: CATSSGQGANTGELFF; clone size: .; J gene: TRBJ2-2; D gene: TRBD1; V gene: TRBV15
CDR3 DNA: TGCGCCACCTCGAGGGATCACAACACCGGGGAGCTGTTTTTT; CDR3 protein: CATSRDHNTGELFF; clone size: .; J gene: TRBJ2-2; D gene: .; V gene: TRBV10-1
CDR3 DNA: TGTGCCAGCAGGAGGAGACTGAGGGTTCAAGAGACCCAGTACTTC; CDR3 protein: CASRRRLRVQETQYF; clone size: .; J gene: TRBJ2-5; D gene: .; V gene: TRBV28
CDR3 DNA: TGTGCCAGCAGTGGGGCCGGGACAGGAGGCTATGGCTACACCTTC; CDR3 protein: CASSGAGTGGYGYTF; clone size: .; J gene: TRBJ1-2; D gene: TRBD1; V gene: TRBV25-1
CDR3 DNA: TGTGCCAGCAGTGAACGCCAGACTAGCGGGAGGGTCAATGAGCAGTTCTTC; CDR3 protein: CASSERQTSGRVNEQFF; clone size: .; J gene: TRBJ2-1; D gene: TRBD2; V gene: TRBV6-1
CDR3 DNA: TGTGCCAGCAGCCCGTGGGAGACCGGGGAGCTGTTTTTT; CDR3 protein: CASSPWETGELFF; clone size: .; J gene: TRBJ2-2; D gene: .; V gene: TRBV7-9
CDR3 DNA: TGTGCCAGTAGTAAACAGAATAACTATGGCTACACCTTC; CDR3 protein: CASSKQNNYGYTF; clone size: .; J gene: TRBJ1-2; D gene: .; V gene: TRBV19
CDR3 DNA: TGTGCCAGCTCCCCCTATAGCGGGAGGCTCGGGAATGAGCAGTTCTTC; CDR3 protein: CASSPYSGRLGNEQFF; clone size: few; J gene: TRBJ2-1; D gene: TRBD2; V gene: TRBV18
CDR3 DNA: TGTGCCAGCAACAGTATGGGACTAGCGGGGACCGGGGAGCTGTTTTTT; CDR3 protein: CASNSMGLAGTGELFF; clone size: .; J gene: TRBJ2-2; D gene: TRBD2; V gene: TRBV2
CDR3 DNA: TGTGCCAGCAGCCCGGGGGTAGCGGGAGTAGGGGAGACCCAGTACTTC; CDR3 protein: CASSPGVAGVGETQYF; clone size: .; J gene: TRBJ2-5; D gene: TRBD2; V gene: TRBV9
CDR3 DNA: TGTGCCAGCTCACCACCGCGACACGGCGCGGGAGTCTACGAGCAGTACTTC; CDR3 protein: CASSPPRHGAGVYEQYF; clone size: once; J gene: TRBJ2-7; D gene: TRBD2; V gene: TRBV18
CDR3 DNA: TGTGCCAGCAGCTTAGTAGTAGGGGGCACGTACGAGCAGTACTTC; CDR3 protein: CASSLVVGGTYEQYF; clone size: .; J gene: TRBJ2-7; D gene: TRBD1; V gene: TRBV11-2
CDR3 DNA: TGTGCCAGCAGCGAGGTAGGGGACTGGAGGAACACTGAAGCTTTCTTT; CDR3 protein: CASSEVGDWRNTEAFF; clone size: once; J gene: TRBJ1-1; D gene: .; V gene: TRBV9
CDR3 DNA: TGTGCCAGCAGTTGGAGACAGGGGAACACCGGGGAGCTGTTTTTT; CDR3 protein: CASSWRQGNTGELFF; clone size: .; J gene: TRBJ2-2; D gene: TRBD1; V gene: TRBV6-6
CDR3 DNA: TGTGCCAGCAGTGAGGTCTCGGGGATACGGAACTATGGCTACACCTTC; CDR3 protein: CASSEVSGIRNYGYTF; clone size: .; J gene: TRBJ1-2; D gene: .; V gene: TRBV2
CDR3 DNA: TGTGCCAGCAGCTTGGGAGACCTTTACGAGCAGTACTTC; CDR3 protein: CASSLGDLYEQYF; clone size: .; J gene: TRBJ2-7; D gene: .; V gene: TRBV13
CDR3 DNA: TGTGCCAGCAGCTTAAACAGGGGGCTGGGAACTGAAGCTTTCTTT; CDR3 protein: CASSLNRGLGTEAFF; clone size: .; J gene: TRBJ1-1; D gene: TRBD1; V gene: TRBV11-2
CDR3 DNA: TGTGCCAGCAGTAACTCCGGGACAGGGGATTATGGCTACACCTTC; CDR3 protein: CASSNSGTGDYGYTF; clone size: once; J gene: TRBJ1-2; D gene: TRBD1; V gene: TRBV25-1
CDR3 DNA: TGTGCCAGTAGTCCCCGGTCTGATACAGATACGCAGTATTTT; CDR3 protein: CASSPRSDTDTQYF; clone size: .; J gene: TRBJ2-3; D gene: .; V gene: TRBV19
CDR3 DNA: TGTGCCAGCAGCTTAGAGGCGGGAGCCAGCTACGAGCAGTACTTC; CDR3 protein: CASSLEAGASYEQYF; clone size: few; J gene: TRBJ2-7; D gene: TRBD2; V gene: TRBV7-8
CDR3 DNA: TGTGCCAGCAGGCCGGGGACACACAATGAGCAGTTCTTC; CDR3 protein: CASRPGTHNEQFF; clone size: once; J gene: TRBJ2-1; D gene: .; V gene: TRBV2
CDR3 DNA: TGTGCCAGCAGCGCCAAGTCGGGCGGGAGGGCTTGGTACTTC; CDR3 protein: CASSAKSGGRAWYF; clone size: .; J gene: TRBJ2-7; D gene: TRBD2; V gene: TRBV5-6
CDR3 DNA: TGTGCCAGCAGCTTAGGGCAGCAAGAGACCCAGTACTTC; CDR3 protein: CASSLGQQETQYF; clone size: .; J gene: TRBJ2-5; D gene: .; V gene: TRBV7-9
CDR3 DNA: TGTGCCAGCTCCCTAGGTGAAGGGAGGACAGGGCTAGACGAGCAGTACTTC; CDR3 protein: CASSLGEGRTGLDEQYF; clone size: .; J gene: TRBJ2-7; D gene: TRBD1; V gene: TRBV11-3
CDR3 DNA: TGTGCCAGCAGTTTCCTGCAGGGTCAAGGCGAGCAGTACTTC; CDR3 protein: CASSFLQGQGEQYF; clone size: .; J gene: TRBJ2-7; D gene: .; V gene: TRBV27
CDR3 DNA: TGTGCCAGCAGCTTTCTAGCGGGATGGCAGTTCTTC; CDR3 protein: CASSFLAGWQFF; clone size: .; J gene: TRBJ2-1; D gene: TRBD2; V gene: TRBV5-8
CDR3 DNA: TGCGCCAGCAGCCCAAGTTGGGGGACAGGCCGTGAACCCCAGCATTTT; CDR3 protein: CASSPSWGTGREPQHF; clone size: .; J gene: TRBJ1-5; D gene: TRBD1; V gene: TRBV4-1
CDR3 DNA: TGTGCCATCAGTGAGTCCGAGTCTAACTATGGCTACACCTTC; CDR3 protein: CAISESESNYGYTF; clone size: .; J gene: TRBJ1-2; D gene: .; V gene: TRBV10-3
CDR3 DNA: TGTGCCAGCGCAAATCGCCTCCGAGGACTAGCGGGAGGTGTTTGGGAGCAGTACTTC; CDR3 protein: CASANRLRGLAGGVWEQYF; clone size: once; J gene: TRBJ2-7; D gene: TRBD2; V gene: TRBV27
CDR3 DNA: TGTGCCAGCAGCCGGACAGGGACCGGGGCCAACGTCCTGACTTTC; CDR3 protein: CASSRTGTGANVLTF; clone size: .; J gene: TRBJ2-6; D gene: TRBD1; V gene: TRBV7-3